These T cell receptor beta chains were read from a single sample in a study of vaccination effects on CD4 cells after COVID-19. These receptors' targets are unknown. Measured with immunoSEQ multiplex PCR; TCRdb has only the in-frame clones, and not every one. Of 55,000 to 80,000 clones in the sample, over 70% were seen once. Material: CD4+ T cells from PBMCs cultured with SARS-CoV-2 spike peptides, obtained before COVID-19 vaccination. The receptors were gathered from a human donor who received a COVID-19 vaccine. Both conserved end residues are part of each CDR3.

>TRBV5-1|TRBJ2-4
CASSPGSNIQYF
>TRBV5-1|TRBJ2-4
CASSLDLSLLAKNIQYF
>TRBV5-1|TRBJ1-3
CASSQGSSGNTIYF
>TRBV5-6|TRBJ1-4
CASSLVNEKLFF
>TRBV6-5|TRBJ2-4
CASTGTARDIQYF
>TRBV12-2|TRBJ1-5
CASRSVRQGKGISNQPQHF
>TRBV5-1|TRBJ1-5
CASSLTGEGNQPQHF
>TRBV18|TRBJ1-3
CASSPGRTGNTIYF
>TRBV5-1|TRBJ2-4
CASSLGTGGGIQYF
>TRBV2|TRBJ2-1
CASRDSGGAYNEQFF